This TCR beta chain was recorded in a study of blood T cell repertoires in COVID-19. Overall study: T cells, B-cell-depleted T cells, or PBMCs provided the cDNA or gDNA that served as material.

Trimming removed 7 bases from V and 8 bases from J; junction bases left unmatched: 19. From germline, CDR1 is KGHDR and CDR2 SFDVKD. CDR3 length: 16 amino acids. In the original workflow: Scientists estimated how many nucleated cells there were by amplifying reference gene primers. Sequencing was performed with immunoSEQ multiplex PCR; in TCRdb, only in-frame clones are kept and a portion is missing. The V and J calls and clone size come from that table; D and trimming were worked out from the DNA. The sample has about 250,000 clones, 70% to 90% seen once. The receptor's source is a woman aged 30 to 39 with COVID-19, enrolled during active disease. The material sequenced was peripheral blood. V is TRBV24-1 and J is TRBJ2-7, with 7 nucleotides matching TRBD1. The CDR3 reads CATRGTTGPRARQQYF. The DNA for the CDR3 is TGTGCCACCAGAGGAACGACAGGGCCGAGGGCTCGCCAGCAGTACTTC.